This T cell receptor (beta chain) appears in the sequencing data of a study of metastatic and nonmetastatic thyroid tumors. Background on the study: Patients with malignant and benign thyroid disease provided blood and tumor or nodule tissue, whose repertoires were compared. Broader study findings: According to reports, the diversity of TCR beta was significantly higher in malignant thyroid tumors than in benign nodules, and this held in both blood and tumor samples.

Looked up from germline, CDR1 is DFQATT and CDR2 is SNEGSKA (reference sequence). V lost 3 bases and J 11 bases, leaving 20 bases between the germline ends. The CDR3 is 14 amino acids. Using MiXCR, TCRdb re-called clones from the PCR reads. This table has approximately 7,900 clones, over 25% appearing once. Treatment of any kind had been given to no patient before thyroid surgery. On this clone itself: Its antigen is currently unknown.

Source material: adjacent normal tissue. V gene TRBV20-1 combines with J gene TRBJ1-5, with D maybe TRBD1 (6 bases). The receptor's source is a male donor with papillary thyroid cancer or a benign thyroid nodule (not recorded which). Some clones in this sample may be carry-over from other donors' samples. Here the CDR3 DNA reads TGCAGTGCTAGTCTGGACAGCTGCCCGGGGACCCAGCATTTT. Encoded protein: CSASLDSCPGTQHF.